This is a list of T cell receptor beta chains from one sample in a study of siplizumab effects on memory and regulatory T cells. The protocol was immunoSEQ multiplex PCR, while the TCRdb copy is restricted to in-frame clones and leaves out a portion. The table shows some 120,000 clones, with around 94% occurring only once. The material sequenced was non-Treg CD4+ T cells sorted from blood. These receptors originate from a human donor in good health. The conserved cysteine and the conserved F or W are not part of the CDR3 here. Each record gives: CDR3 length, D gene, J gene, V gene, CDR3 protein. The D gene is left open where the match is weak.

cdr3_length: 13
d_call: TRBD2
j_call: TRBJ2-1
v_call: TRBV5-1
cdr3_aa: ASSLASGSYNEQF

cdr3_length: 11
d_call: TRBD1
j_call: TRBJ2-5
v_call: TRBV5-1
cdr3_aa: ASKAGGGETQY

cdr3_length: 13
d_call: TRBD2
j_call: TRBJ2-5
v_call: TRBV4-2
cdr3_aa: ASSQAGGAKGTQY

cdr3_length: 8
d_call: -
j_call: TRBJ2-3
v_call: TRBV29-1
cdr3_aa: SVGENTQY

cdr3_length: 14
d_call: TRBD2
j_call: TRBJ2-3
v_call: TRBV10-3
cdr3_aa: AISPRTSGSTDTQY

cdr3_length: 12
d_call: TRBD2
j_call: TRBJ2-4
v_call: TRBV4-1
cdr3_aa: ASSPVGLADIQY

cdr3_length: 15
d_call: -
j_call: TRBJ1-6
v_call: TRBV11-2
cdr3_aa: ASSLDFRGAHNSPLH

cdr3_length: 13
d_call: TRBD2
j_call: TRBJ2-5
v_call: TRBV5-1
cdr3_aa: ASSFSGRADETQY

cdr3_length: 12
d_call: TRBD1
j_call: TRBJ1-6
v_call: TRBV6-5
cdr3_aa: ASRGQGQNSPLH

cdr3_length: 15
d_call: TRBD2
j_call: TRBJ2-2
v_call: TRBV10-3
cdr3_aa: AISARLAGGRGGELF

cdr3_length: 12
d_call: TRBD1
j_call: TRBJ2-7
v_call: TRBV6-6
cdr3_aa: ASSRDSQFYEQY

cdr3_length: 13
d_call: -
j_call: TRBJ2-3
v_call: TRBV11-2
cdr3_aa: ASSFGQGPTDTQY

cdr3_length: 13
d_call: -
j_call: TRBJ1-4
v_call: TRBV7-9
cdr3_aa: ASSATGRTNEKLF

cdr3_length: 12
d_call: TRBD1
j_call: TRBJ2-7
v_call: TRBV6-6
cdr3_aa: ASSYRDRIYEQY

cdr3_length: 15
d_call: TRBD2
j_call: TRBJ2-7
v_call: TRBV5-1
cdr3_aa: ASRGLAGGPSGHEQY